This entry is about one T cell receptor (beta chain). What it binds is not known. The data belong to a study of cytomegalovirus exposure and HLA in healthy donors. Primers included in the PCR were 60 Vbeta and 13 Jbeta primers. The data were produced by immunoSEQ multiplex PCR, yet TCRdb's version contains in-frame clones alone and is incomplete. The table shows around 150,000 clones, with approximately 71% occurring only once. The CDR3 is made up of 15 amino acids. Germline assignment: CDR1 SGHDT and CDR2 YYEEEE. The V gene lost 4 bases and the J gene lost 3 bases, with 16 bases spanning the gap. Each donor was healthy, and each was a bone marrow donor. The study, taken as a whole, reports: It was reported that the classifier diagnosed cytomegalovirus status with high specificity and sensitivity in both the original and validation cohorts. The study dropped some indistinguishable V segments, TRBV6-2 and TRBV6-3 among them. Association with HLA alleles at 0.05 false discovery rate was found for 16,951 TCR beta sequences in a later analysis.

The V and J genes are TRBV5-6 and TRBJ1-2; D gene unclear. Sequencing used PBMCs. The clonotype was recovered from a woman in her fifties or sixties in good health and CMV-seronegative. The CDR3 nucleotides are TGTGCCAGCAGCAGCATAGGCGGCGGATACTATGGCTACACCTTC. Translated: CASSSIGGGYYGYTF.